The clone carrying this TCR beta chain was seen ten or more times. The data originate from a study of molecular identifiers for immune sequencing clone quantification. From the PCR reads, TCRdb called clonotypes with MiXCR, one entry per CDR3 protein. Of more than 50,000 distinct CDR3 sequences listed, around a fifth are singletons. A CD8+CD4-CCR7+CD45RA+ phenotype served as the sorting definition for naive CD8 T cells. This CDR3 contains 17 residues. The junction had 13 bases not matched to a gene; V was cut back by 3 bases and J by 6 bases. From germline, CDR1 is MGHRA and CDR2 YSYEKL. This TCR came from a human donor in good health. Some libraries in this study had Jurkat cell RNA spiked in. The chain is built from TRBV4-1 and TRBJ2-3; TRBD2 matches 9 bases. The sequenced sample was naive CD8+ T cells from blood, with Jurkat cell RNA spiked in. Noted subset: FACS-sorted CD8+CD4-CCR7+CD45RA+ naive T cells. The CDR3 sequence is CASSHRDSGSLVDTQYF. As DNA, the CDR3 is TGCGCCAGCAGCCACCGAGATAGCGGGAGTTTGGTGGATACGCAGTATTTT.